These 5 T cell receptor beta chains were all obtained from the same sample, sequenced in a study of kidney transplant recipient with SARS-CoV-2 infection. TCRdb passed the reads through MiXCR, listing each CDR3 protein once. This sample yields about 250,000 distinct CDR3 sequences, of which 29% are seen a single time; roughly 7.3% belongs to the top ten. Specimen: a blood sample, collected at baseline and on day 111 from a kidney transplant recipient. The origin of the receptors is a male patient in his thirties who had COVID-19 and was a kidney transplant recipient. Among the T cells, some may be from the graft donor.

The CDR3: CASSEAVGDRAINEQFF. CDR3 in DNA: TGTGCCAGCAGTGAAGCGGTAGGAGACAGGGCCATCAATGAGCAGTTCTTC. V is TRBV6-1 and J is TRBJ2-1; 7 bases align to TRBD1. V trimming: 0 bases; J trimming: 6 bases; junction bases outside the gene matches: 11. Germline V gene data show CDR1 as MNHNS and CDR2 as SASEGT. The CDR3 runs to 17 residues.

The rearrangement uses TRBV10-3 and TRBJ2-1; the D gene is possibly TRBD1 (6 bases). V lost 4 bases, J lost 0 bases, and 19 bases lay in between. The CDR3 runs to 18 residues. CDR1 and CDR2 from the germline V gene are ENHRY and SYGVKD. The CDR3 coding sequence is TGTGCCATCAGTGGGGCGCCGGGACAACCAAGCTCCTACAATGAGCAGTTCTTC. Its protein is CAISGAPGQPSSYNEQFF.

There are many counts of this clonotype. The CDR3 DNA reads TGTGCCAGCACCCCCGAAGTTTCCTACAATGAGCAGTTCTTC. Protein product: CASTPEVSYNEQFF. The chain recombines TRBV7-2 with TRBJ2-1; no clear D. Trimming left V 7 bases short and J 1 base short, with 11 bases between. The CDR3 is 14 residues long. The germline CDR1 and CDR2 sequences are SGHTA and FQGNSA.

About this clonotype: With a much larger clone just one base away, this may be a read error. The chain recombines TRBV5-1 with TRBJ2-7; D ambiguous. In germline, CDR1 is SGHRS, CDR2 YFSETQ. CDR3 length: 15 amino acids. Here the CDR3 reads CAGSLDLSLVHEQYF. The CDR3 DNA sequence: TGCGCCGGCAGCTTGGATTTAAGTCTAGTCCACGAGCAGTACTTC.

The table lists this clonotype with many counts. The CDR3 protein is CASSLANRGRSNQPQHF. The CDR3 region has the DNA TGTGCCAGCAGTTTAGCGAATAGGGGGCGCAGCAATCAGCCCCAGCATTTT. The rearrangement joins TRBV12-3 or TRBV12-4 to TRBJ1-5; 7 nucleotides match TRBD1. With V trimmed by 0 bases and J by 1 base, 6 bases remained unmatched. The CDR3 consists of 17 residues.